Listed below are T cell receptor beta chains from one sample, sequenced in a study of blood T cells in healthy people across ages. TCRdb reanalysed the 5' RACE reads using MiXCR and keeps one entry per CDR3 protein. The data show over 1,500,000 distinct CDR3 sequences, around 48% seen once. The specimen sequenced was blood. The receptors originated from a woman aged 35 to 49 in good health. The CDR3 runs from the conserved cysteine through the conserved F or W. The D gene is left open where the match is weak. The size field is filled for only some rows; it gives once, few, many or a size class.

V gene: TRBV4-3
J gene: TRBJ2-5
D gene: -
clone size: -
CDR3 protein: CASSQSRVAQETQYF
CDR3 DNA: TGCGCCAGCAGCCAGTCTAGGGTTGCCCAAGAGACCCAGTACTTC

V gene: TRBV28
J gene: TRBJ2-1
D gene: TRBD2
clone size: few
CDR3 protein: CASRRGDGRQFF
CDR3 DNA: TGTGCCAGCAGGCGGGGGGACGGCCGGCAGTTCTTC

V gene: TRBV29-1
J gene: TRBJ2-1
D gene: -
clone size: few
CDR3 protein: CSVVVVVKSYNEQFF
CDR3 DNA: TGCAGCGTTGTAGTGGTCGTGAAGTCCTACAATGAGCAGTTCTTC

V gene: TRBV7-9
J gene: TRBJ2-7
D gene: TRBD2
clone size: few
CDR3 protein: CASSPRGGRSYEQYF
CDR3 DNA: TGTGCCAGCAGCCCTCGGGGGGGGCGTTCCTACGAGCAGTACTTC

V gene: TRBV27
J gene: TRBJ1-2
D gene: TRBD1
clone size: -
CDR3 protein: CASRWGQNYGYTF
CDR3 DNA: TGTGCCAGCAGGTGGGGACAGAACTATGGCTACACCTTC

V gene: TRBV28
J gene: TRBJ2-1
D gene: -
clone size: -
CDR3 protein: CASSFSETYNEQFF
CDR3 DNA: TGTGCCAGCAGTTTCTCAGAGACCTACAATGAGCAGTTCTTC

V gene: TRBV7-2
J gene: TRBJ1-2
D gene: -
clone size: -
CDR3 protein: CASSLGAGRAGGYTF
CDR3 DNA: TGTGCCAGCAGCTTAGGGGCAGGGAGAGCAGGTGGCTACACCTTC

V gene: TRBV7-2
J gene: TRBJ1-2
D gene: TRBD1
clone size: -
CDR3 protein: CALLGWEGANYGYTF
CDR3 DNA: TGTGCCCTATTGGGGTGGGAGGGGGCAAACTATGGCTACACCTTC

V gene: TRBV10-3
J gene: TRBJ1-5
D gene: -
clone size: once
CDR3 protein: CAISDPPRGAGVGQPQHF
CDR3 DNA: TGTGCCATCAGTGATCCGCCCCGGGGGGCAGGGGTAGGGCAGCCCCAGCATTTT

V gene: TRBV20-1
J gene: TRBJ2-4
D gene: TRBD2
clone size: -
CDR3 protein: CSAPISGGVKNIQYF
CDR3 DNA: TGCAGTGCTCCGATTAGCGGGGGGGTCAAAAACATTCAGTACTTC

V gene: TRBV5-1
J gene: TRBJ1-2
D gene: -
clone size: -
CDR3 protein: CASSPDIHGYTF
CDR3 DNA: TGCGCCAGCAGCCCCGATATTCATGGCTACACCTTC

V gene: TRBV7-2
J gene: TRBJ2-7
D gene: TRBD1
clone size: few
CDR3 protein: CASSREDRVGEQYF
CDR3 DNA: TGTGCCAGCAGCCGAGAGGACAGGGTGGGAGAGCAGTACTTC

V gene: TRBV3-1
J gene: TRBJ1-2
D gene: -
clone size: -
CDR3 protein: CASSPLTGADYGYTF
CDR3 DNA: TGTGCCAGCAGCCCCTTGACGGGGGCCGACTATGGCTACACCTTC

V gene: TRBV20-1
J gene: TRBJ1-1
D gene: -
clone size: -
CDR3 protein: CSAGARTEAFF
CDR3 DNA: TGCAGTGCCGGGGCGCGAACTGAAGCTTTCTTT

V gene: TRBV25-1
J gene: TRBJ1-2
D gene: -
clone size: -
CDR3 protein: CASSVGTGPGSF
CDR3 DNA: TGTGCCAGCAGTGTAGGAACAGGGCCTGGTTCCTTC

V gene: TRBV5-1
J gene: TRBJ2-3
D gene: -
clone size: many
CDR3 protein: CASSSRGGADTQYF
CDR3 DNA: TGCGCCAGCAGCTCGCGGGGCGGTGCAGATACGCAGTATTTT

V gene: TRBV27
J gene: TRBJ2-1
D gene: TRBD2
clone size: -
CDR3 protein: CASSIVAGGPYNEQFF
CDR3 DNA: TGTGCCAGCAGTATAGTAGCGGGGGGGCCCTACAATGAGCAGTTCTTC

V gene: TRBV14
J gene: TRBJ2-5
D gene: -
clone size: once
CDR3 protein: CASSQDWKLRRETQYF
CDR3 DNA: TGTGCCAGCAGCCAAGATTGGAAACTCAGGAGAGAGACCCAGTACTTC

V gene: TRBV3-1
J gene: TRBJ2-7
D gene: TRBD1
clone size: -
CDR3 protein: CASSHGQGKGEQYF
CDR3 DNA: TGTGCCAGCAGCCACGGACAGGGTAAAGGCGAGCAGTACTTC

V gene: TRBV11-2
J gene: TRBJ2-1
D gene: -
clone size: few
CDR3 protein: CASSLVKGKYNEQFF
CDR3 DNA: TGTGCCAGCAGCTTAGTCAAAGGAAAATACAATGAGCAGTTCTTC

V gene: TRBV15
J gene: TRBJ2-7
D gene: -
clone size: many
CDR3 protein: CATSRDLSYEQYF
CDR3 DNA: TGTGCCACCAGCAGAGATCTCTCCTACGAGCAGTACTTC

V gene: TRBV11-1
J gene: TRBJ1-1
D gene: -
clone size: -
CDR3 protein: CASSRDELAEAFF
CDR3 DNA: TGTGCCAGCAGCCGAGACGAACTTGCTGAAGCTTTCTTT

V gene: TRBV6-1
J gene: TRBJ1-1
D gene: TRBD1
clone size: -
CDR3 protein: CAHLDRGLNTEAFF
CDR3 DNA: TGTGCCCACCTGGACAGGGGGTTGAACACTGAAGCTTTCTTT

V gene: TRBV7-2
J gene: TRBJ2-1
D gene: TRBD2
clone size: -
CDR3 protein: CASSTMTSGVRNEQFF
CDR3 DNA: TGTGCCAGCAGCACAATGACTAGCGGGGTGAGGAATGAGCAGTTCTTC

V gene: TRBV6-5
J gene: TRBJ2-4
D gene: TRBD1
clone size: -
CDR3 protein: CASSPGTGGRNIQYF
CDR3 DNA: TGTGCCAGCAGCCCGGGGACAGGGGGGAGAAACATTCAGTACTTC

V gene: TRBV7-2
J gene: TRBJ1-1
D gene: -
clone size: -
CDR3 protein: CASSLRGDGATEAFF
CDR3 DNA: TGTGCCAGCAGCTTACGGGGGGACGGGGCCACTGAAGCTTTCTTT

V gene: TRBV6-2/TRBV6-3
J gene: TRBJ1-2
D gene: TRBD1
clone size: few
CDR3 protein: CASRIRGLGYTF
CDR3 DNA: TGTGCCAGCAGAATTAGGGGGCTCGGCTACACCTTC

V gene: TRBV10-3
J gene: TRBJ2-7
D gene: TRBD1
clone size: -
CDR3 protein: CAIREIGQGYEQYF
CDR3 DNA: TGTGCCATCCGCGAAATCGGACAGGGCTACGAGCAGTACTTC

V gene: TRBV12-3/TRBV12-4
J gene: TRBJ2-3
D gene: -
clone size: -
CDR3 protein: CASHFRASTDTQYF
CDR3 DNA: TGTGCCAGCCATTTTAGGGCCAGCACAGATACGCAGTATTTT

V gene: TRBV20-1
J gene: TRBJ2-1
D gene: -
clone size: -
CDR3 protein: CSARDRKGYNEQFF
CDR3 DNA: TGCAGTGCTAGAGATCGGAAGGGCTACAATGAGCAGTTCTTC

V gene: TRBV20-1
J gene: TRBJ2-3
D gene: -
clone size: -
CDR3 protein: CSARDSRSTDTQYF
CDR3 DNA: TGCAGTGCTAGGGATAGTCGGAGCACAGATACGCAGTATTTT

V gene: TRBV20-1
J gene: TRBJ1-2
D gene: -
clone size: few
CDR3 protein: CSARNRDHYGYTF
CDR3 DNA: TGCAGTGCGAGGAACAGGGATCACTATGGCTACACCTTC

V gene: TRBV5-6
J gene: TRBJ1-2
D gene: TRBD1
clone size: few
CDR3 protein: CASSHRSDRAYGYTF
CDR3 DNA: TGTGCCAGCAGCCATAGGTCGGACAGGGCTTATGGCTACACCTTC

V gene: TRBV4-3
J gene: TRBJ2-5
D gene: TRBD2
clone size: -
CDR3 protein: CASSQDRAGEWKTQYF
CDR3 DNA: TGCGCCAGCAGCCAAGATCGGGCGGGGGAATGGAAGACCCAGTACTTC

V gene: TRBV9
J gene: TRBJ1-4
D gene: TRBD1
clone size: -
CDR3 protein: CACSDGGQGGEKLFF
CDR3 DNA: TGTGCCTGCAGCGACGGGGGACAGGGAGGTGAAAAACTGTTTTTT

V gene: TRBV28
J gene: TRBJ2-4
D gene: -
clone size: -
CDR3 protein: CASSPQGPNIQYF
CDR3 DNA: TGTGCCAGCAGTCCCCAGGGTCCGAACATTCAGTACTTC

V gene: TRBV5-1
J gene: TRBJ2-3
D gene: TRBD1
clone size: few
CDR3 protein: CASSLEQGLALGTDTQYF
CDR3 DNA: TGCGCCAGCAGCTTGGAACAGGGGTTAGCATTGGGCACAGATACGCAGTATTTT

V gene: TRBV27
J gene: TRBJ2-7
D gene: -
clone size: -
CDR3 protein: CASSSPRDLSYEQYF
CDR3 DNA: TGTGCCAGCAGTTCTCCAAGGGACCTCTCCTACGAGCAGTACTTC

V gene: TRBV10-2
J gene: TRBJ2-3
D gene: -
clone size: -
CDR3 protein: CASSDFRESGGGTQYF
CDR3 DNA: TGCGCCAGCAGTGACTTTCGAGAATCGGGCGGTGGTACGCAGTATTTT

V gene: TRBV5-5
J gene: TRBJ2-1
D gene: TRBD1
clone size: -
CDR3 protein: CASSSRDRVTLVNEQFF
CDR3 DNA: TGTGCCAGCAGCTCCCGCGACAGGGTAACTCTTGTCAATGAGCAGTTCTTC

V gene: TRBV28
J gene: TRBJ2-7
D gene: TRBD2
clone size: -
CDR3 protein: CASSFTVLAGGRTSYEQYF
CDR3 DNA: TGTGCCAGCAGTTTCACAGTACTAGCGGGGGGGCGTACCTCCTACGAGCAGTACTTC

V gene: TRBV7-2
J gene: TRBJ2-7
D gene: TRBD2
clone size: once
CDR3 protein: CASSLKRGVSEQYF
CDR3 DNA: TGTGCCAGCAGCTTGAAGCGGGGAGTTTCCGAGCAGTACTTC

V gene: TRBV6-5
J gene: TRBJ2-1
D gene: -
clone size: few
CDR3 protein: CASIKLTAAGGPYNEQFF
CDR3 DNA: TGTGCCAGCATTAAACTAACCGCTGCAGGAGGGCCGTACAATGAGCAGTTCTTC

V gene: TRBV27
J gene: TRBJ1-2
D gene: -
clone size: -
CDR3 protein: CASSLTLGAGGYTF
CDR3 DNA: TGTGCCAGCAGCCTTACCTTAGGGGCGGGTGGCTACACCTTC

V gene: TRBV20-1
J gene: TRBJ2-7
D gene: -
clone size: -
CDR3 protein: CSARLTWGNEQYF
CDR3 DNA: TGCAGTGCTAGATTAACGTGGGGGAACGAGCAGTACTTC

V gene: TRBV6-5
J gene: TRBJ1-4
D gene: -
clone size: once
CDR3 protein: CASRSGDRNEKLFF
CDR3 DNA: TGTGCCAGCAGATCGGGAGACAGAAATGAAAAACTGTTTTTT

V gene: TRBV20-1
J gene: TRBJ2-3
D gene: -
clone size: few
CDR3 protein: CSARGLYTQYF
CDR3 DNA: TGCAGTGCTAGGGGACTTTATACGCAGTATTTT

V gene: TRBV28
J gene: TRBJ2-7
D gene: TRBD1
clone size: -
CDR3 protein: CASSGQATSSYEQYF
CDR3 DNA: TGTGCCAGCAGTGGACAGGCGACGAGCTCCTACGAGCAGTACTTC

V gene: TRBV4-3
J gene: TRBJ2-5
D gene: -
clone size: few
CDR3 protein: CASSQEAWNGGQYF
CDR3 DNA: TGCGCCAGCAGCCAGGAAGCGTGGAATGGCGGGCAGTACTTC

V gene: TRBV20-1
J gene: TRBJ2-3
D gene: -
clone size: few
CDR3 protein: CSATGAGDTQYF
CDR3 DNA: TGCAGTGCAACAGGGGCGGGGGATACGCAGTATTTT

V gene: TRBV6-6
J gene: TRBJ1-2
D gene: TRBD1
clone size: -
CDR3 protein: CASNLQGNYGYTF
CDR3 DNA: TGTGCCAGCAACCTACAGGGGAACTATGGCTACACCTTC

V gene: TRBV7-9
J gene: TRBJ2-7
D gene: TRBD1
clone size: -
CDR3 protein: CASSLLTGLREQYF
CDR3 DNA: TGTGCCAGCAGCTTACTGACAGGGTTGAGAGAGCAGTACTTC